The clone carrying this T cell receptor (beta chain) was found once. Its cognate antigen is unknown. These data originate in a study of cytomegalovirus exposure and HLA in healthy donors. Amplification used 60 Vbeta primers and 13 Jbeta primers. The data were produced by immunoSEQ multiplex PCR, yet TCRdb's version contains in-frame clones alone and is incomplete. This table has 150,000 to 200,000 clones, approximately 72% appearing once. Per the germline V gene, CDR1 is SNHLY and CDR2 is FYNNEI. Losses at the gene ends were 9 bases for V and 0 bases for J; bases not matched to a gene: 8. The CDR3 contains 14 residues. Overall study findings and caveats: Excluded were some V segments that proved indistinguishable, including TRBV6-2 and TRBV6-3.

Sequenced sample: PBMCs. The rearrangement joins TRBV2 to TRBJ2-7; 7 bases line up with TRBD1. The sequence derives from a human donor in good health. The CDR3 DNA follows: TGTGCCAGTACCGGGACAGCGGCCTCCTACGAGCAGTACTTC. It translates to CASTGTAASYEQYF.